The clone carrying this T cell receptor (beta chain) occurred a few times. The entry originates in a study of T-cell memory formation after mild COVID-19. This CDR3 spans 12 amino acids. Germline lookup yields CDR1 SGHVS and CDR2 FNYEAQ. With 5 bases removed from V and 9 bases from J, the gap between germline ends came to 11 bases. TCRdb recomputed calls from the 5' RACE reads with MiXCR, one row per CDR3 protein. Of tens of thousands of distinct CDR3 sequences listed, approximately 25% were seen once; the top ten hold 35% to 50%. Specimen: PBMCs or a T cell subset sorted from them (not recorded which). This TCR was recovered from a man between 18 and 29 years old who had mild COVID-19 (a few samples of this study predate the infection). Cell type and time point are not known. V usage is TRBV7-6 and J usage is TRBJ2-1, with D hard to call. CDR3 amino acids: CASSQEPSEQFF. CDR3 sequence (DNA): TGTGCCAGCAGCCAGGAACCGAGTGAGCAGTTCTTC. Combining the CDR3 with reference TRBV7-6 and TRBJ2-1 gives the whole variable domain GAGVSQSPRYKVTKRGQDVALRCDPISGHVSLYWYRQALGQGPEFLTYFNYEAQQDKSGLPNDRFSAERPEGSISTLTIQRTEQRDSAMYRCASSQEPSEQFFGPGTRLTVL.